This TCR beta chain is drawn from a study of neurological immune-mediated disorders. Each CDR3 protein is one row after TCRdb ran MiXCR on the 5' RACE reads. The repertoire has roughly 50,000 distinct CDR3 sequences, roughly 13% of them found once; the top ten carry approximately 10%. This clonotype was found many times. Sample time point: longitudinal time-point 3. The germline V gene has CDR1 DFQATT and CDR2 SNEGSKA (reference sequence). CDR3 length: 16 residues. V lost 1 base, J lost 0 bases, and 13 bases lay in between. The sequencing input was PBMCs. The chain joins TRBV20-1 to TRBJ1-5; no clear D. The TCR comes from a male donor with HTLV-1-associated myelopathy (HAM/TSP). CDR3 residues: CSARVSRTGSNQPQHF. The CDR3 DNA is TGCAGTGCTAGAGTATCCAGGACGGGTAGCAATCAGCCCCAGCATTTT.